This T cell receptor (beta chain) was sequenced for a study of kidney transplant recipient with SARS-CoV-2 infection. This clonotype turned up a few times. The V gene lost 4 bases and the J gene lost 3 bases, with 15 bases spanning the gap. The CDR3 consists of 15 residues. Germline CDR1 MNHNY, CDR2 SVGAGI (reference sequence). From the reads, TCRdb called clonotypes with MiXCR, one entry per CDR3 protein. Of under 300,000 distinct CDR3 sequences in the sample, under 30% were seen once. The clonotype was recovered from a male patient aged 25 to 39 who had COVID-19 and was a kidney transplant recipient. The graft donor may have given rise to some T cells. This chain links TRBV6-6 with TRBJ2-5; possible D gene TRBD2, 6 bases. The sample was a blood sample, taken at baseline and on roughly day 120 from a kidney transplant recipient. CDR3 sequence reads: CASSSATRGKETQYF. DNA for the CDR3: TGTGCCAGCAGTTCTGCGACTAGAGGGAAAGAGACCCAGTACTTC.